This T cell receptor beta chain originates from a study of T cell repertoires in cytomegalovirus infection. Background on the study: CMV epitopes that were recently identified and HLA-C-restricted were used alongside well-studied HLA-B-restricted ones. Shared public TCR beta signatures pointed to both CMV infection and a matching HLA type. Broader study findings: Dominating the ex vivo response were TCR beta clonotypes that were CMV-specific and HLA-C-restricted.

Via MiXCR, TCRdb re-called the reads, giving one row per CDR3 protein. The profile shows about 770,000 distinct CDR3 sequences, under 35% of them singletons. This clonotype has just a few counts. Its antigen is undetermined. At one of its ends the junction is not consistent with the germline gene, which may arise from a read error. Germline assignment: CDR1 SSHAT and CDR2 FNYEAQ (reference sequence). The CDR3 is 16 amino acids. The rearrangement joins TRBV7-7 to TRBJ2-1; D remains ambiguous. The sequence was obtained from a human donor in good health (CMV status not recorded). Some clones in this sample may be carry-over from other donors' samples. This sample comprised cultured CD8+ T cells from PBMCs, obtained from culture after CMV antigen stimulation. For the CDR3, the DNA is TGTGCTAGCAGCCCCGACCTCCGCGATTACTACAATGAGCAGTTCTTC. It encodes CASSPDLRDYYNEQFF.